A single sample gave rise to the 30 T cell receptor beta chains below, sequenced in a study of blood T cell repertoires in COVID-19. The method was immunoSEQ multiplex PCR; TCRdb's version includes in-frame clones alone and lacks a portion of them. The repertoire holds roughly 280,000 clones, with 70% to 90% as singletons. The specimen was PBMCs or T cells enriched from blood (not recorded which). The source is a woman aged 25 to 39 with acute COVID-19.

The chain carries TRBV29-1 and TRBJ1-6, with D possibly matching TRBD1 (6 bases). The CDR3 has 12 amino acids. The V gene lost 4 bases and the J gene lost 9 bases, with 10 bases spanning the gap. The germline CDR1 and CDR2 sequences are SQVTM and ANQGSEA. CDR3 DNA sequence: TGCAGCGTTGGACAGGCGGGTTCACCCCTCCACTTT. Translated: CSVGQAGSPLHF.

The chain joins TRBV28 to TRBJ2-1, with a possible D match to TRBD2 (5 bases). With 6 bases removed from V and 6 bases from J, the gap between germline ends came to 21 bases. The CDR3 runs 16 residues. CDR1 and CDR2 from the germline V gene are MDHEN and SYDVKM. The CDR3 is CASSPPAEETFNEQFF. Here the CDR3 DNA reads TGTGCCAGCAGCCCCCCCGCGGAGGAGACCTTCAATGAGCAGTTCTTC.

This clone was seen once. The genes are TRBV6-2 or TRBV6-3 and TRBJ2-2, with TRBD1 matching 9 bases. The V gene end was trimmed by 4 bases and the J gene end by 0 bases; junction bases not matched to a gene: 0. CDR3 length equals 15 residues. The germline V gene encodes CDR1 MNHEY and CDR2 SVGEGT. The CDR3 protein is CASSWTGANTGELFF. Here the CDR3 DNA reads TGTGCCAGCAGTTGGACAGGGGCGAACACCGGGGAGCTGTTTTTT.

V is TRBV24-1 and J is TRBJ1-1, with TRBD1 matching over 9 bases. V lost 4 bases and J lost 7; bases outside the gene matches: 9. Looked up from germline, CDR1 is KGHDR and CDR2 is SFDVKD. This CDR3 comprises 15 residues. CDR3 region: CATSDTGQGAVEAFF. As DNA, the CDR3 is TGTGCCACCAGTGACACGGGACAGGGAGCTGTTGAAGCTTTCTTT.

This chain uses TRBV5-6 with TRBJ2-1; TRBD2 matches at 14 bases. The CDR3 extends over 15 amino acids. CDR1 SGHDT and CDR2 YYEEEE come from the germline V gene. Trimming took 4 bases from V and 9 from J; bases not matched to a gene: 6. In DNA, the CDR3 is TGTGCCAGCAGCCCGGGACTAGCGGGAGTTGTTGAGCAGTTCTTC. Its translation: CASSPGLAGVVEQFF.

The chain's CDR3 is CASSYSIWGGGWYF. CDR3 DNA sequence: TGTGCCAGCAGTTACTCGATCTGGGGCGGGGGTTGGTACTTC. The V gene is TRBV6-5, the J gene TRBJ2-7; 7 positions agree with TRBD2. The CDR3 has 14 amino acids. Germline CDR1 is MNHEY and CDR2 is SVGAGI. Trimming cost V 0 bases and J 12 bases; bases outside gene matches: 11.

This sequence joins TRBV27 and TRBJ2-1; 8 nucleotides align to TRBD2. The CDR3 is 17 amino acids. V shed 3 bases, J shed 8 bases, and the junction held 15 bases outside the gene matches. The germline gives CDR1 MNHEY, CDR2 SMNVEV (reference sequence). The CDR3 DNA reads TGTGCCAGCAGTTTTTGGGCACCGGGACTAGTGGGGGATGAGCAGTTCTTC. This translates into CASSFWAPGLVGDEQFF.

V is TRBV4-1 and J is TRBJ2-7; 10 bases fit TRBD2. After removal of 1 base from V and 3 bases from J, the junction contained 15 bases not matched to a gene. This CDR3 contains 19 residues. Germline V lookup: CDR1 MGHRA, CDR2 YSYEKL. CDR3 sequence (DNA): TGCGCCAGCAGCCAAGGGTTGCTAGCGGGAGTTCTCAAGGACTACGAGCAGTACTTC. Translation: CASSQGLLAGVLKDYEQYF.

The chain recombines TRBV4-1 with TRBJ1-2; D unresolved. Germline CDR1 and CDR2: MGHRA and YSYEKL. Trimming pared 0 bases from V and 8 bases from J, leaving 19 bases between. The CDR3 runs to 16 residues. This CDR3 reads CASSQEMRLALRGYTF. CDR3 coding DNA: TGCGCCAGCAGCCAAGAAATGAGACTGGCCCTACGGGGCTACACCTTC.

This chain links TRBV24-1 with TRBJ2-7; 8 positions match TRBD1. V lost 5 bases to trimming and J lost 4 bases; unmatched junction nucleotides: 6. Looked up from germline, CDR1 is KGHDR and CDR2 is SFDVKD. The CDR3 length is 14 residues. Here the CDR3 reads CATSVVGQGYEQYF. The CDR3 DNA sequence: TGTGCCACCAGTGTTGTCGGACAGGGTTACGAGCAGTACTTC.

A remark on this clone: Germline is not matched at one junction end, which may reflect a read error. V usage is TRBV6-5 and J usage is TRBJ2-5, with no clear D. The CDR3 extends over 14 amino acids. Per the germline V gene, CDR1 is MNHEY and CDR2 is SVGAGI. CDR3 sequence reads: CASSYSTSQEAQYF. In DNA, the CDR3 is TGTGCCAGCAGTTACTCGACCTCTCAAGAGGCCCAGTACTTC.

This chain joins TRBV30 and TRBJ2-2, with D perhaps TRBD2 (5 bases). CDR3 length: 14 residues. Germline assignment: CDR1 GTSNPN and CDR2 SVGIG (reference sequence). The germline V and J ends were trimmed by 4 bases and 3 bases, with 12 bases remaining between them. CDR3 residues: CAWNKDLYTGELFF. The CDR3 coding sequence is TGTGCCTGGAATAAGGACTTATACACCGGGGAGCTGTTTTTT.

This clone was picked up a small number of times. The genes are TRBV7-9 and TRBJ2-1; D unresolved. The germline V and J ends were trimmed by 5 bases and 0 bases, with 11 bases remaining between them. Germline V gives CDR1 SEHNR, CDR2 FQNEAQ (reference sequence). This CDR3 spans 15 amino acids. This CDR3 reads CASSPIDLSYNEQFF. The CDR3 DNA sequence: TGTGCCAGCAGCCCTATTGATCTCTCCTACAATGAGCAGTTCTTC.

The CDR3 DNA follows: TGTGCCAGCAGCCCGAACGGTCTAGCGGGGGCAGGGACGCAGTATTTT. Translation gives CASSPNGLAGAGTQYF. The chain employs TRBV7-3 and TRBJ2-3; TRBD2 aligns across 10 bases. J was trimmed by 9 bases and V by 5 bases; bases with no gene match: 14. CDR1 is SGHTA, CDR2 FQGTGA, per germline. The CDR3 is made up of 16 amino acids.

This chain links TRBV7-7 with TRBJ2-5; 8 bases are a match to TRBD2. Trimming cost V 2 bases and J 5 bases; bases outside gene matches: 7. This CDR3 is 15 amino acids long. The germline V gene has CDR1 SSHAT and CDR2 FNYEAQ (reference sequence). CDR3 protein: CASSLQGPGGETQYF. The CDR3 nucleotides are TGTGCCAGCAGCTTACAGGGACCGGGGGGGGAGACCCAGTACTTC.

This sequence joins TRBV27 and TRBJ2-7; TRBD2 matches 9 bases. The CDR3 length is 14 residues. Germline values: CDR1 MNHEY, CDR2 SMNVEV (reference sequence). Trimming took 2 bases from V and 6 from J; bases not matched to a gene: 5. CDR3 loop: CASSLQRRGGEQYF. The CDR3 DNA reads TGTGCCAGCAGTTTACAGCGGCGGGGGGGCGAGCAGTACTTC.

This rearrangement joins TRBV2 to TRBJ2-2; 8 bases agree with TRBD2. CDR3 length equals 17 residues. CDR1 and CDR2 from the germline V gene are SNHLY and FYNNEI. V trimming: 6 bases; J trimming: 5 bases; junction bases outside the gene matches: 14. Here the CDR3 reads CASSARSAGASTGELFF. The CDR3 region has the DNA TGTGCCAGCAGCGCCCGTTCAGCGGGAGCGTCTACCGGGGAGCTGTTTTTT.

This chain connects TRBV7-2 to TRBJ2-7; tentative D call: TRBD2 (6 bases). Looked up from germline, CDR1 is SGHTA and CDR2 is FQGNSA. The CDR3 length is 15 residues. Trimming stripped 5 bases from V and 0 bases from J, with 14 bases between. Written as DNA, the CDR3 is TGTGCCAGCAGCCTCTCCAGGGACTTCTCCTACGAGCAGTACTTC. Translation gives CASSLSRDFSYEQYF.

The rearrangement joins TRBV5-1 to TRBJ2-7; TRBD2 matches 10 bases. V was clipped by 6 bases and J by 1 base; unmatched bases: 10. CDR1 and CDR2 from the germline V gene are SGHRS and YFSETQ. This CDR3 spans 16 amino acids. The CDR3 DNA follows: TGCGCCAGCAACAAGCGCACTAGCGGGACATCCTACGAGCAGTACTTC. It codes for CASNKRTSGTSYEQYF.

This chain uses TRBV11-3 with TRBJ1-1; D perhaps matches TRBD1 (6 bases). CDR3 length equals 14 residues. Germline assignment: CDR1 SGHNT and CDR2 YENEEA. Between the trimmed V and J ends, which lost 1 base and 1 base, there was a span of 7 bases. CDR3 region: CASSLGGQNTEAFF. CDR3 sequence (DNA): TGTGCCAGCAGCTTAGGGGGACAGAACACTGAAGCTTTCTTT.

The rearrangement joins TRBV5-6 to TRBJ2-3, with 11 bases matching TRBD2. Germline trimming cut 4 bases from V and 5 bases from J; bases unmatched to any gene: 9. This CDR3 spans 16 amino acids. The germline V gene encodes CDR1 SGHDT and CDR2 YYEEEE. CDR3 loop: CASSQVLAGAIDTQYF. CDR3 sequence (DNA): TGTGCCAGCAGCCAGGTACTAGCGGGAGCGATAGATACGCAGTATTTT.

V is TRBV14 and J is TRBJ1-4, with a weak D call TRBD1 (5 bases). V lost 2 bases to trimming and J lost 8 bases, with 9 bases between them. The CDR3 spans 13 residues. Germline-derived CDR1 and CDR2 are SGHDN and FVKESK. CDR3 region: CASSQTGGEKLFF. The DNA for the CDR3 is TGTGCCAGCAGCCAAACAGGCGGAGAAAAACTGTTTTTT.

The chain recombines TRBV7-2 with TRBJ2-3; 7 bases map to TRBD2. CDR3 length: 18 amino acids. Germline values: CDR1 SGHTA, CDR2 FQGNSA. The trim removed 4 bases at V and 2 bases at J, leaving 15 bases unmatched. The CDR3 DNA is TGTGCCAGCAGCTCACCCGTCGGTGGCGGGAGCCTCACAGATACGCAGTATTTT. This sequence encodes CASSSPVGGGSLTDTQYF.

The CDR3 sequence is CATSRTGGRMNTEAFF. For the CDR3, the DNA is TGTGCCACCAGCAGGACGGGGGGCAGGATGAACACTGAAGCTTTCTTT. The chain recombines TRBV15 with TRBJ1-1; D may be TRBD1 (6 bases). Germline V gene sequence: CDR1 LNHNV, CDR2 YYDKDF (reference sequence). With 3 bases removed from V and 0 bases from J, the gap between germline ends came to 14 bases. CDR3 length: 16 residues.

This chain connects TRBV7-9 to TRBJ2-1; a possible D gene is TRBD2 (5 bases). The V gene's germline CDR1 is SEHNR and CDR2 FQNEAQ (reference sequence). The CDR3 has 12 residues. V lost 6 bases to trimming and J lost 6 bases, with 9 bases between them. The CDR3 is CASRLAGNEQFF. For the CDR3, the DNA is TGTGCCAGCAGGCTGGCGGGCAATGAGCAGTTCTTC.

The CDR3 sequence: CATSRVSRQGVYEQYF. DNA for the CDR3: TGTGCCACCAGCAGAGTATCAAGGCAGGGGGTCTACGAGCAGTACTTC. The rearrangement links TRBV15 to TRBJ2-7, with 7 bases lining up with TRBD1. The V gene end was trimmed by 1 base and the J gene end by 3 bases; junction bases not matched to a gene: 9. The CDR3 loop spans 16 amino acids. Germline-derived CDR1 and CDR2 are LNHNV and YYDKDF (reference sequence).

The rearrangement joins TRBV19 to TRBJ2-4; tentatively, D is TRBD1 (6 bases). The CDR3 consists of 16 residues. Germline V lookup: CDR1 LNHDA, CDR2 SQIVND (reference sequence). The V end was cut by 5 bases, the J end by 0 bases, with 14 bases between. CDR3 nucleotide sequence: TGTGCCAGTAGTCAAAACGGACAGATAGCCAAAAACATTCAGTACTTC. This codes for CASSQNGQIAKNIQYF.

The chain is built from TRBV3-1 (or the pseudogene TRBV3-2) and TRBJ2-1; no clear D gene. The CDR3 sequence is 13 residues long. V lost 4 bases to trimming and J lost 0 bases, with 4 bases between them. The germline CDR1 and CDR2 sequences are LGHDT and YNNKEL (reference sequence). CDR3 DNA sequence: TGTGCCAGCAGCCCCAACTCCTACAATGAGCAGTTCTTC. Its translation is CASSPNSYNEQFF.

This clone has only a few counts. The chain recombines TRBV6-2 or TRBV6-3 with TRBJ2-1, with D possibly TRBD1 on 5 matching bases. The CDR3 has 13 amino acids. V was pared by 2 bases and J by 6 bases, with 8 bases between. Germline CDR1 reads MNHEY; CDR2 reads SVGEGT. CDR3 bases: TGTGCCAGCAGTTACGGGGCGATCAATGAGCAGTTCTTC. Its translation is CASSYGAINEQFF.

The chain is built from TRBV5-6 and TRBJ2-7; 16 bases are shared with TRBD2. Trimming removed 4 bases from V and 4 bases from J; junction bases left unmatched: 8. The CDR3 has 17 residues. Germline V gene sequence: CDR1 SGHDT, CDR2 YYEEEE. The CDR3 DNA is TGTGCCAGCAGCCCAGGGACTAGCGGGAGGGCTTTTTACGAGCAGTACTTC. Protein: CASSPGTSGRAFYEQYF.